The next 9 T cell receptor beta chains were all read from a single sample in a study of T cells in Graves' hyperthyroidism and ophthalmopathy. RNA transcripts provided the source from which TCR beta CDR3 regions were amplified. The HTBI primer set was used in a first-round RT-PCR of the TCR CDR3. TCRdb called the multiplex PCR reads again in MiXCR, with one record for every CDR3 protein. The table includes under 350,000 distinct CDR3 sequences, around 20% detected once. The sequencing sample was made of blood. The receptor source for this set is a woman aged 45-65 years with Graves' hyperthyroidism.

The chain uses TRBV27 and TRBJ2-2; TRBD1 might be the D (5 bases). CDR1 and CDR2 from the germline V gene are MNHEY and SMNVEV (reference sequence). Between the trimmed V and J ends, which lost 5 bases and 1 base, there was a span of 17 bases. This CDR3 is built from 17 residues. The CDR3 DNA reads TGTGCCAGCAGTGGGGCCCCGGGCCGACAGAACACCGGGGAGCTGTTTTTT. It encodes CASSGAPGRQNTGELFF.

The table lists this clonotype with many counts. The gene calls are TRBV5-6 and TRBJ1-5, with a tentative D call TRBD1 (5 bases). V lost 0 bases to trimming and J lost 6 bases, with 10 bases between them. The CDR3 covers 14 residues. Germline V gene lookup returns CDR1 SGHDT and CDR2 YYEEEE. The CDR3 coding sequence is TGTGCCAGCAGCTTGGCGGGGGTCGGTCAGCCCCAGCATTTT. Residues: CASSLAGVGQPQHF.

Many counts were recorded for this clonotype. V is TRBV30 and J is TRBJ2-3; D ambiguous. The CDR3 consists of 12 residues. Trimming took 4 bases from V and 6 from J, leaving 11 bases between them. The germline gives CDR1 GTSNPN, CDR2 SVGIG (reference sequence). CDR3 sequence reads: CAWNGGFDTQYF. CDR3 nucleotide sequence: TGTGCCTGGAATGGTGGGTTTGATACGCAGTATTTT.

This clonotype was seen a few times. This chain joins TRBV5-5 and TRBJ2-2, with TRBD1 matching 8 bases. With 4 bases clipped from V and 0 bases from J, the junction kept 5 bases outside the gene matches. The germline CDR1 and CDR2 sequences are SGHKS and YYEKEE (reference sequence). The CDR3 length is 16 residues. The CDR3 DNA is TGTGCCAGCAGCCGCGGACAGGGAGCGAACACCGGGGAGCTGTTTTTT. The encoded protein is CASSRGQGANTGELFF.

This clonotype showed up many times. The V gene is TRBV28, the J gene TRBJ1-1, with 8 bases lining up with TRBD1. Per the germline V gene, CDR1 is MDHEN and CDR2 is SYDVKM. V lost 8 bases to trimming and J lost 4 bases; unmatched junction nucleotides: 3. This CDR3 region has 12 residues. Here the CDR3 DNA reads TGTGCCAGCCGTACAGGGGGCACTGAAGCTTTCTTT. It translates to CASRTGGTEAFF.

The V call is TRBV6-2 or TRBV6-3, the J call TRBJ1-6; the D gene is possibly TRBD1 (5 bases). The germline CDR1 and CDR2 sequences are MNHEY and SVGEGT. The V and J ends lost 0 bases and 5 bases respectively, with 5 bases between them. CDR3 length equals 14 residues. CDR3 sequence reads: CASSYSTDNSPLHF. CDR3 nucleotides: TGTGCCAGCAGTTACTCGACAGATAATTCACCCCTCCACTTT.

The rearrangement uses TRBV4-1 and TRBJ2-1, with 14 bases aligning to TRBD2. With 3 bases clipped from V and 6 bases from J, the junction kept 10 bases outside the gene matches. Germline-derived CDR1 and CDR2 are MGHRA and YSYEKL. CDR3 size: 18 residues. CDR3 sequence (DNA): TGCGCCAGCAGCCAGATCCCGGGACTAGCGGGAGTAGGCAATGAGCAGTTCTTC. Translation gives CASSQIPGLAGVGNEQFF.

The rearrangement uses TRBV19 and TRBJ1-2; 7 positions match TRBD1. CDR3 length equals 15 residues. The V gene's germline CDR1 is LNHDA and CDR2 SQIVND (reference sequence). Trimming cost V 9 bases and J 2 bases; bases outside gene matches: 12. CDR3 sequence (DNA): TGTGCCAGCAGCCAAGGAGACAGGGTCAACTATGGCTACACCTTC. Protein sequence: CASSQGDRVNYGYTF.

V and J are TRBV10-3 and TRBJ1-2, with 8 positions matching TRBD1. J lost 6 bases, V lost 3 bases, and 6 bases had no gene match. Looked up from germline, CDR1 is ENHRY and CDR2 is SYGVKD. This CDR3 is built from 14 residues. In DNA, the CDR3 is TGTGCCATCAGTGACCGGACAGGGTGGGATGGCTACACCTTC. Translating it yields CAISDRTGWDGYTF.